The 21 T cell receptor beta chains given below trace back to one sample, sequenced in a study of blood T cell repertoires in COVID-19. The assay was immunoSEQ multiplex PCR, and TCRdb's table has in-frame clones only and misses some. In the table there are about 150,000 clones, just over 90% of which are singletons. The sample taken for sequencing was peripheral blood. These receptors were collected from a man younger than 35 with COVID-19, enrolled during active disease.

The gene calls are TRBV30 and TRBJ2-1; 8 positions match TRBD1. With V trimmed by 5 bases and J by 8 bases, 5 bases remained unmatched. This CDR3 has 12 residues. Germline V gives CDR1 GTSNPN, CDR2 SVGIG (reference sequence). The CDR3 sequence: CAWGTGGDEQFF. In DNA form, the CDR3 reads TGTGCCTGGGGTACAGGGGGAGATGAGCAGTTCTTC.

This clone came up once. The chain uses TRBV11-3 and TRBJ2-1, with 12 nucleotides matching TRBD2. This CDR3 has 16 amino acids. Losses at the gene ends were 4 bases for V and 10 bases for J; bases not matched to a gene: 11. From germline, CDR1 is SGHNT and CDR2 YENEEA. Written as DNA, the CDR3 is TGTGCCAGCAGCTCCCCGGCTAGCGGGGGGGGGAGGGAGCAGTTCTTC. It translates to CASSSPASGGGREQFF.

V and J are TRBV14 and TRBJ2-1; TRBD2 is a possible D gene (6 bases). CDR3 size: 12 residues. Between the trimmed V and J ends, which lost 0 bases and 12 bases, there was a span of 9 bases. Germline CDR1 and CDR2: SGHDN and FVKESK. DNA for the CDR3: TGTGCCAGCAGCCAAGAGGGAGGAGCGCAGTTCTTC. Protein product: CASSQEGGAQFF.

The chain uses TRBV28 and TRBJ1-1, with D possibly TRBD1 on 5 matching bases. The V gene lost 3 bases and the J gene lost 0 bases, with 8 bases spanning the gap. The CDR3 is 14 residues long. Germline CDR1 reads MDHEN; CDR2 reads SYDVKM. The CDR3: CASSFPGMNTEAFF. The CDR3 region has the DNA TGTGCCAGCAGTTTCCCAGGGATGAACACTGAAGCTTTCTTT.

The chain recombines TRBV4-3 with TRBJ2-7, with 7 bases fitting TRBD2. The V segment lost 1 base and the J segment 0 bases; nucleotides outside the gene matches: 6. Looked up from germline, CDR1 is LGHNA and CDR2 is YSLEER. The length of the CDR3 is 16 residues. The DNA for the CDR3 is TGCGCCAGCAGCCAAGCCTGGGACTACAGCTCCTACGAGCAGTACTTC. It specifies CASSQAWDYSSYEQYF.

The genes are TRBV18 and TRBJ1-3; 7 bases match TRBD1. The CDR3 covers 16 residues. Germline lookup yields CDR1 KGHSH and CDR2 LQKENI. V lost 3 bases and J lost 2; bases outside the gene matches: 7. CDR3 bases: TGTGCCAGCTCACCCCAGAAGACAGGGACTGGAAACACCATATATTTT. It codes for CASSPQKTGTGNTIYF.

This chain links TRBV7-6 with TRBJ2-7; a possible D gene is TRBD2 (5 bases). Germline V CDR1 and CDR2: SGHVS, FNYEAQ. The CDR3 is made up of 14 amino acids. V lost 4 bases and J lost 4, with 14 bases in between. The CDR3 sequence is CASSSTQSGYEQYF. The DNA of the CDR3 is TGTGCCAGCAGCTCCACACAGTCGGGGTACGAGCAGTACTTC. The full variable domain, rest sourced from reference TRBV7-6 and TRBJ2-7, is GAGVSQSPRYKVTKRGQDVALRCDPISGHVSLYWYRQALGQGPEFLTYFNYEAQQDKSGLPNDRFSAERPEGSISTLTIQRTEQRDSAMYRCASSSTQSGYEQYFGPGTRLTVT.

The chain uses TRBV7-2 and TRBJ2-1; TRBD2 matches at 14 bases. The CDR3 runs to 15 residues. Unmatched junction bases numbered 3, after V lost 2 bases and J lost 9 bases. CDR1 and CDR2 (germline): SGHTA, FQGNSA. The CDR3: CASSLRLAGGGEQFF. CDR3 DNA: TGTGCCAGCAGCTTAAGACTAGCGGGAGGGGGTGAGCAGTTCTTC. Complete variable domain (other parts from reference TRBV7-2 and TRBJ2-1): GAGVSQSPSNKVTEKGKDVELRCDPISGHTALYWYRQSLGQGLEFLIYFQGNSAPDKSGLPSDRFSAERTGGSVSTLTIQRTQQEDSAVYLCASSLRLAGGGEQFFGPGTRLTVL.

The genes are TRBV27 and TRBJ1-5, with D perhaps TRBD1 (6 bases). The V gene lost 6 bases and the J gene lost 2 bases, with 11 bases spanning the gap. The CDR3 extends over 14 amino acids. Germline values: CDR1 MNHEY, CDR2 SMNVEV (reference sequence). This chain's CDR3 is CASRGRGGNQPQHF. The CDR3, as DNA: TGTGCCAGCAGGGGCAGGGGAGGCAATCAGCCCCAGCATTTT.

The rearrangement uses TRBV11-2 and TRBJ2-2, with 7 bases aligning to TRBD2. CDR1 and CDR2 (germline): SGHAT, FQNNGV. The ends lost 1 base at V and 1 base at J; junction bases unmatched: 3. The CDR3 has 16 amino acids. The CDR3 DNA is TGTGCCAGCAGCTTAGGTCAGCGGGGGAACACCGGGGAGCTGTTTTTT. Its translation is CASSLGQRGNTGELFF.

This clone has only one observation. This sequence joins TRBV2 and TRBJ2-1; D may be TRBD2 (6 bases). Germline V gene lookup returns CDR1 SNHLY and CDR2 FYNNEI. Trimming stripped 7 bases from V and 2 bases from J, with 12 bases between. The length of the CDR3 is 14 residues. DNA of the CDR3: TGTGCCAGCAAGAGGGAGGCCCCCTACAATGAGCAGTTCTTC. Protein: CASKREAPYNEQFF. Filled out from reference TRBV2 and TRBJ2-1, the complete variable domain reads EPEVTQTPSHQVTQMGQEVILRCVPISNHLYFYWYRQILGQKVEFLVSFYNNEISEKSEIFDDQFSVERPDGSNFTLKIRSTKLEDSAMYFCASKREAPYNEQFFGPGTRLTVL.

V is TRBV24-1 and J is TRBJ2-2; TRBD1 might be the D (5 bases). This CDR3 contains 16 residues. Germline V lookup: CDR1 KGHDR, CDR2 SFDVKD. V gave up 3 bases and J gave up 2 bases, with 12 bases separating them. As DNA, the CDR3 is TGTGCCACCAGTGATACCCGGACAACTAACACCGGGGAGCTGTTTTTT. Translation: CATSDTRTTNTGELFF.

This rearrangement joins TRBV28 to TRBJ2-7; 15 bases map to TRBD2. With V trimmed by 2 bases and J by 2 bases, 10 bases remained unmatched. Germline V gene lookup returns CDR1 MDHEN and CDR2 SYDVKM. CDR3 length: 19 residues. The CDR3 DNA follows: TGTGCCAGCAGTTTAAATCTAGCTGGACTAGCGGGGGGGACCTACGAGCAGTACTTC. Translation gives CASSLNLAGLAGGTYEQYF.

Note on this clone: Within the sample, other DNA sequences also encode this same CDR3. The CDR3 coding sequence is TGTGCCAGCAGCGTCAGCGGTAGCTCCTACAATGAGCAGTTCTTC. It translates to CASSVSGSSYNEQFF. This chain joins TRBV9 and TRBJ2-1; tentatively, D is TRBD2 (5 bases). V was trimmed by 2 bases and J by 0 bases, leaving 9 bases between them. This CDR3 is 15 amino acids long. Looked up from germline, CDR1 is SGDLS and CDR2 is YYNGEE.

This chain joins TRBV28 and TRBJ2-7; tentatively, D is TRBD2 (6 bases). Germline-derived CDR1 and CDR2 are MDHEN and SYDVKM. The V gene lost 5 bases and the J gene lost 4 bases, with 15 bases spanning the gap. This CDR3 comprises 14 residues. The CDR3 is CASSGAGYGYEQYF. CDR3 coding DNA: TGTGCCAGCAGTGGGGCGGGGTATGGATACGAGCAGTACTTC.

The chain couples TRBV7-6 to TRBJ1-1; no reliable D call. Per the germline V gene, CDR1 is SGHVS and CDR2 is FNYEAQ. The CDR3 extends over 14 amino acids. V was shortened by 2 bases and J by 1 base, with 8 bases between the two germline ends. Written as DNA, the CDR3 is TGTGCCAGCAGCTTATACTTAAAGAACACTGAAGCTTTCTTT. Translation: CASSLYLKNTEAFF.

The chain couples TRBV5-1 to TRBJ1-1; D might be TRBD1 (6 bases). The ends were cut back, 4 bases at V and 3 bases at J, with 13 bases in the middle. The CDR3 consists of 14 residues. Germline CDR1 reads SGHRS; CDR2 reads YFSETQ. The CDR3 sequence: CASSKTGWDTEAFF. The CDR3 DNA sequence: TGCGCCAGCAGCAAAACAGGGTGGGACACTGAAGCTTTCTTT.

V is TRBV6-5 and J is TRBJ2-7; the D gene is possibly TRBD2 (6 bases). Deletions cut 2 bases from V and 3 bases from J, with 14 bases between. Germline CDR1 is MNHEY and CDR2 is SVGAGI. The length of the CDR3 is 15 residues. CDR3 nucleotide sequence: TGTGCCAGCAGTTACATGGGGGGTTTTGACTACGAGCAGTACTTC. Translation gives CASSYMGGFDYEQYF.

CDR3 amino acids: CASSLFRGNYGYTF. The CDR3 coding sequence is TGTGCCAGCAGCTTATTTCGAGGAAACTATGGCTACACCTTC. V gene TRBV11-3 combines with J gene TRBJ1-2; D unclear. Trimming pared 2 bases from V and 2 bases from J, leaving 9 bases between. This CDR3 is built from 14 residues. The germline gives CDR1 SGHNT, CDR2 YENEEA.

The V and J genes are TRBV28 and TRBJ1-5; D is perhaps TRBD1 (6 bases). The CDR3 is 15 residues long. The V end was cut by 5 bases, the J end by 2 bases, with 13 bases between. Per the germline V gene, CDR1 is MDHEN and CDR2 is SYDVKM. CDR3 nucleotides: TGTGCCAGCAGTCCCACCCCAGGGGGCAATCAGCCCCAGCATTTT. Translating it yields CASSPTPGGNQPQHF.

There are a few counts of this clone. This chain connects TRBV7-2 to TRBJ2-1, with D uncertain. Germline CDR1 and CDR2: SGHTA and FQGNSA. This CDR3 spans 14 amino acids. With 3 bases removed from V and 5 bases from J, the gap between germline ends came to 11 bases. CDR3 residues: CASSLYGRDNEQFF. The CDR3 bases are TGTGCCAGCAGCTTGTACGGCCGGGACAATGAGCAGTTCTTC.